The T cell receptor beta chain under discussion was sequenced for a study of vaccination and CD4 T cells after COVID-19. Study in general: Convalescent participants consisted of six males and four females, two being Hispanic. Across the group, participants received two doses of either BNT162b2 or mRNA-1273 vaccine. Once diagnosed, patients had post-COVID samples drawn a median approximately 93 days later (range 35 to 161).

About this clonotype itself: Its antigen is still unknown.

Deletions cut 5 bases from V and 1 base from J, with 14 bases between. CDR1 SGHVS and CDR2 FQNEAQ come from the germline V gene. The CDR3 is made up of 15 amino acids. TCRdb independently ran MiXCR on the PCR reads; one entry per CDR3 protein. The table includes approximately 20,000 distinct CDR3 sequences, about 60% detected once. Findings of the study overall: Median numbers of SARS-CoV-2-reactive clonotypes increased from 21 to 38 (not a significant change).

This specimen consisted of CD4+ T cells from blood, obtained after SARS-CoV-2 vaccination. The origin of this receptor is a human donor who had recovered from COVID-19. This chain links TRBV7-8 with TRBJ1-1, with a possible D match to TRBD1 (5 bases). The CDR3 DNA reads TGTGCCAGCAGCCCAAGTGGGACGACGAACACTGAAGCTTTCTTT. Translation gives CASSPSGTTNTEAFF.